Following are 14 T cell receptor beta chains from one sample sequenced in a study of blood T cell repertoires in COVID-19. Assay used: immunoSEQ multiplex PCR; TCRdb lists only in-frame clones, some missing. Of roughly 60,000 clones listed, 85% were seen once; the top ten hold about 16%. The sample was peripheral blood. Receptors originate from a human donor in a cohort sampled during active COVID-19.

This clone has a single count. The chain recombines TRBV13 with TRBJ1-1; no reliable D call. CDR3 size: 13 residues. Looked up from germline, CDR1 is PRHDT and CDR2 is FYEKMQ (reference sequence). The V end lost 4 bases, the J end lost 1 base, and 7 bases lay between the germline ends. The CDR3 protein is CASSSLWNTEAFF. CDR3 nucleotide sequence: TGTGCCAGCAGCTCCCTCTGGAACACTGAAGCTTTCTTT.

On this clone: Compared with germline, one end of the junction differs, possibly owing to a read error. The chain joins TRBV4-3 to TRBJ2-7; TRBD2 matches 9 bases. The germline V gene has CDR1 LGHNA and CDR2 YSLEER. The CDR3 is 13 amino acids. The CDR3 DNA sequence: TGCGCCAGCAGCCAAGAGAGTCTAGCGGGGATCACATTC. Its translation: CASSQESLAGITF.

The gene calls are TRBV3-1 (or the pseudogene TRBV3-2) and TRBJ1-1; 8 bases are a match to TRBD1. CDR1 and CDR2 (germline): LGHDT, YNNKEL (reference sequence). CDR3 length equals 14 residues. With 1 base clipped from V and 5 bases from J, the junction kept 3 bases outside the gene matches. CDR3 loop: CASSQVQGATEAFF. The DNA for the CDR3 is TGTGCCAGCAGCCAAGTCCAGGGGGCTACTGAAGCTTTCTTT.

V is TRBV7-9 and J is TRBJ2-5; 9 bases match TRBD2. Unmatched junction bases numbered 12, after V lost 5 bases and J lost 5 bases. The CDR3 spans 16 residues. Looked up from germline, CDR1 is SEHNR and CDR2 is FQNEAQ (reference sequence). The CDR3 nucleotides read TGTGCCAGCAGCCCAATCGGCGGGGGGGCCTGGGAGACCCAGTACTTC. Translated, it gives CASSPIGGGAWETQYF.

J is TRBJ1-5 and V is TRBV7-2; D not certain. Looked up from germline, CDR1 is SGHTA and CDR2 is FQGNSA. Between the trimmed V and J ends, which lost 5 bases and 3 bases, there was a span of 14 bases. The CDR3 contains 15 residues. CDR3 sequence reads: CASSTNAVFNQPQHF. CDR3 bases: TGTGCCAGCAGCACAAACGCAGTATTCAATCAGCCCCAGCATTTT.

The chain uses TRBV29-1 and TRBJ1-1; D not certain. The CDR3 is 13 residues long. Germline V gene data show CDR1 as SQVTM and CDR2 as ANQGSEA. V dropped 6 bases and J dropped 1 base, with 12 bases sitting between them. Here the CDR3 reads CSVRDGPNTEAFF. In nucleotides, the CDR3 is TGCAGCGTAAGAGATGGTCCGAACACTGAAGCTTTCTTT. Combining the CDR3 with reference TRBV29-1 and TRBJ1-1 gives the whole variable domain SAVISQKPSRDICQRGTSLTIQCQVDSQVTMMFWYRQQPGQSLTLIATANQGSEATYESGFVIDKFPISRPNLTFSTLTVSNMSPEDSSIYLCSVRDGPNTEAFFGQGTRLTVV.

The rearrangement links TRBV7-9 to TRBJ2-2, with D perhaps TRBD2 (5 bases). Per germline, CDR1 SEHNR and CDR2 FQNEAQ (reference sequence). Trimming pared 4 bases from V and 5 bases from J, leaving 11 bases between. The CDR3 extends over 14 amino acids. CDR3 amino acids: CASSSLGATGELFF. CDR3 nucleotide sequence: TGTGCCAGCAGCTCCTTGGGAGCGACCGGGGAGCTGTTTTTT.

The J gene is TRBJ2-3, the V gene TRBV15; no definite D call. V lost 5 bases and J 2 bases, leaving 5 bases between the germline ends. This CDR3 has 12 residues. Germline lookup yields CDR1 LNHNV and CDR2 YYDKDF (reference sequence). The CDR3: CATSLNTDTQYF. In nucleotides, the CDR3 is TGTGCCACCAGCCTTAACACAGATACGCAGTATTTT.

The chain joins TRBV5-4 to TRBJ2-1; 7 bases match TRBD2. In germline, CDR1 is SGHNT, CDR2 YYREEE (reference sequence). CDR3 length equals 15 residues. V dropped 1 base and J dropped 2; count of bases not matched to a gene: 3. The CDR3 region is CASSLLGGAYNEQFF. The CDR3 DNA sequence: TGTGCCAGCAGCTTGTTGGGGGGGGCCTACAATGAGCAGTTCTTC.

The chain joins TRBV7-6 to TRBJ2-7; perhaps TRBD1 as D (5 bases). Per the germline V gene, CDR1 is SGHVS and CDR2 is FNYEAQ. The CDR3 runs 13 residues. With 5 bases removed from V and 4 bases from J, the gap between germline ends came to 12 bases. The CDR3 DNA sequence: TGTGCCAGCAGCCAGACTCAGGGTTACGAGCAGTACTTC. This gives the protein CASSQTQGYEQYF.

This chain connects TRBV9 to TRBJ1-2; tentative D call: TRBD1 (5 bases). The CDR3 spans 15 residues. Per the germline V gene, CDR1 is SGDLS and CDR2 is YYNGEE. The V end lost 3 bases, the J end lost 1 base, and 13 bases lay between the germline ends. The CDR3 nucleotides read TGTGCCAGCAGCGCCTCCTTACAGGTTAACTATGGCTACACCTTC. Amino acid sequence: CASSASLQVNYGYTF.

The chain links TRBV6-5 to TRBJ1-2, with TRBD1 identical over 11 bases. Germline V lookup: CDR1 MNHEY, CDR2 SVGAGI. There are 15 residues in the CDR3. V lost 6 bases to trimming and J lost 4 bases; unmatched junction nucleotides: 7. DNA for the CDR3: TGTGCCAGCAGGGACGGGACAGGGGGTATCTATGGCTACACCTTC. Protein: CASRDGTGGIYGYTF.

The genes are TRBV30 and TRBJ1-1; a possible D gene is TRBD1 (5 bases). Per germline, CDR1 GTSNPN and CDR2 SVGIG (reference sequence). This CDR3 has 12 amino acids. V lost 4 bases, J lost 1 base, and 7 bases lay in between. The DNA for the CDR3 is TGTGCCTGGACCCAGGGGAACACTGAAGCTTTCTTT. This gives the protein CAWTQGNTEAFF.

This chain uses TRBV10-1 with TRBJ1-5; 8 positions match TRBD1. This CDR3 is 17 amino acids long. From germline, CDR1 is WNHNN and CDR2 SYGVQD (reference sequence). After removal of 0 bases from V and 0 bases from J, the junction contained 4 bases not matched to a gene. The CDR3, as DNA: TGCGCCAGCAGTGAGTCGGACAGGGATCTTAGCAATCAGCCCCAGCATTTT. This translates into CASSESDRDLSNQPQHF.